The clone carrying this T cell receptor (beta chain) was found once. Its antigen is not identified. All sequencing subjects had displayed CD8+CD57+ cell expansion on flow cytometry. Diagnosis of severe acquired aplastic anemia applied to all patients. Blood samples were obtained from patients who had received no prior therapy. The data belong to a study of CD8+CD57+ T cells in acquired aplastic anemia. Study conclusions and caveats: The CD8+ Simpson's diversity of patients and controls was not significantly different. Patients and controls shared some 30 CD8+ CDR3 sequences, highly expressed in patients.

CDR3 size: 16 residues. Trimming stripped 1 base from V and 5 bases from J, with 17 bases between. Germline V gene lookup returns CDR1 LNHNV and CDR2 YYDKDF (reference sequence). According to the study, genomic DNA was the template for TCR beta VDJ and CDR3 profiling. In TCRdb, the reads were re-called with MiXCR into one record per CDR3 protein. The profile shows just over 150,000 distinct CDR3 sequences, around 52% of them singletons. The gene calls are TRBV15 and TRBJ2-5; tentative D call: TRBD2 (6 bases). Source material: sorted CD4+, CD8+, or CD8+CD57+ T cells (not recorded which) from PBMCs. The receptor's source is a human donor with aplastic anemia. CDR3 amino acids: CATSRGGIVSGETQYF. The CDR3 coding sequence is TGTGCCACCAGCAGAGGAGGGATAGTCAGCGGGGAGACCCAGTACTTC.